The 7 T cell receptor beta chains below all came from one sample that was sequenced in a study of blood T cell repertoires in COVID-19. The assay was immunoSEQ multiplex PCR, and TCRdb's table has in-frame clones only and misses some. The profile shows 100,000 or so clones, about 77% of them singletons. Sequences were obtained from peripheral blood. Receptor source: a woman in her 70s with acute or convalescent COVID-19.

The CDR3: CASSPAGSTDTQYF. The CDR3 nucleotides read TGTGCCAGCAGCCCAGCGGGGAGCACAGATACGCAGTATTTT. The V gene is TRBV28, the J gene TRBJ2-3; 7 nucleotides align to TRBD2. Trimming cost V 6 bases and J 0 bases; bases outside gene matches: 3. The CDR3 runs 14 residues. CDR1 MDHEN and CDR2 SYDVKM come from the germline V gene.

The rearrangement joins TRBV14 to TRBJ2-7; 7 bases are a match to TRBD1. V was clipped by 2 bases and J by 3 bases; unmatched bases: 4. From germline, CDR1 is SGHDN and CDR2 FVKESK. The CDR3 spans 14 residues. CDR3 region: CASSQPGQLYEQYF. The CDR3 nucleotides read TGTGCCAGCAGCCAACCGGGACAGCTCTACGAGCAGTACTTC.

This clone was counted a few times. In DNA, the CDR3 is TGCGCCAGCACTCCAAGCGGGGGTTACAATGAGCAGTTCTTC. It is translated as CASTPSGGYNEQFF. The V and J genes are TRBV10-2 and TRBJ2-1, with 8 nucleotides matching TRBD2. CDR3 length: 14 residues. The V and J ends lost 7 bases and 4 bases, in that order; junction bases with no gene match: 6. Germline CDR1 is WSHSY and CDR2 is SAAADI.

The chain combines TRBV7-8 with TRBJ2-5, with a tentative D call TRBD2 (5 bases). V lost 5 bases to trimming and J lost 1 base, with 14 bases between them. Germline V gene sequence: CDR1 SGHVS, CDR2 FQNEAQ. The CDR3 sequence is 15 residues long. The CDR3 loop reads CASSPPRRGQETQYF. CDR3 coding DNA: TGTGCCAGCAGCCCCCCCCGTCGGGGCCAAGAGACCCAGTACTTC. Full variable domain (rest looked up from reference TRBV7-8 and TRBJ2-5): GAGVSQSPRYKVAKRGQDVALRCDPISGHVSLFWYQQALGQGPEFLTYFQNEAQLDKSGLPSDRFFAERPEGSVSTLKIQRTQQEDSAVYLCASSPPRRGQETQYFGPGTRLLVL.

This clone was seen a few times. This chain joins TRBV5-1 and TRBJ2-5; 8 bases are shared with TRBD2. Germline V lookup: CDR1 SGHRS, CDR2 YFSETQ. With 0 bases clipped from V and 0 bases from J, the junction kept 4 bases outside the gene matches. The CDR3 is 16 residues long. The CDR3 DNA is TGCGCCAGCAGCTTGGGTAGCGGGATAAACCAAGAGACCCAGTACTTC. This sequence encodes CASSLGSGINQETQYF.

The chain recombines TRBV7-8 with TRBJ1-5; D unresolved. V lost 4 bases, J lost 0 bases, and 7 bases lay in between. Germline CDR1 is SGHVS and CDR2 is FQNEAQ. The CDR3 consists of 14 residues. CDR3 loop: CASSYLFSNQPQHF. In DNA form, the CDR3 reads TGTGCCAGCAGCTATCTTTTTAGCAATCAGCCCCAGCATTTT.

This sequence joins TRBV7-2 and TRBJ1-5; D might be TRBD1 (5 bases). Deletions cut 5 bases from V and 0 bases from J, with 11 bases between. Per the germline V gene, CDR1 is SGHTA and CDR2 is FQGNSA. The length of the CDR3 is 15 residues. The DNA for the CDR3 is TGTGCCAGCAGCCCCCCAGGGAATAGCAATCAGCCCCAGCATTTT. Its translation: CASSPPGNSNQPQHF.